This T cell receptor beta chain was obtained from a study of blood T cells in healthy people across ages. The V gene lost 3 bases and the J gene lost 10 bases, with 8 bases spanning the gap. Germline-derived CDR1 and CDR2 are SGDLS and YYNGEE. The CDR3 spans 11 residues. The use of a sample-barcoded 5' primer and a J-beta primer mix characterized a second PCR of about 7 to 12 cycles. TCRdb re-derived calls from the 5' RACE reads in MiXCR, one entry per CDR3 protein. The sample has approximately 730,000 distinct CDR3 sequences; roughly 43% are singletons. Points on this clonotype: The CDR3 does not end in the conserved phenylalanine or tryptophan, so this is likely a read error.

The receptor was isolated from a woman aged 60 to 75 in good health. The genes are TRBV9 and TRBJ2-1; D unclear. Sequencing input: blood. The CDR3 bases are TGTGCCAGCAGCGGCCCGGACGAGCAGTTCTTA. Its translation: CASSGPDEQFL.